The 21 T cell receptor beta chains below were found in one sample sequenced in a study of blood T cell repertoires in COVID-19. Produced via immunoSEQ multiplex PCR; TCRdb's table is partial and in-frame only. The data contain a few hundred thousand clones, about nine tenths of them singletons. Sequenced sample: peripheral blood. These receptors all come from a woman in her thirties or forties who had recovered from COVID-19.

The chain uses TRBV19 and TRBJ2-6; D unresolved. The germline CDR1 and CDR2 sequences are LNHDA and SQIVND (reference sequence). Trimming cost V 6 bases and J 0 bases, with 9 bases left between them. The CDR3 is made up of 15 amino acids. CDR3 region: CASRWAGSGANVLTF. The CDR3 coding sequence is TGTGCCAGTAGGTGGGCCGGCTCTGGGGCCAACGTCCTGACTTTC.

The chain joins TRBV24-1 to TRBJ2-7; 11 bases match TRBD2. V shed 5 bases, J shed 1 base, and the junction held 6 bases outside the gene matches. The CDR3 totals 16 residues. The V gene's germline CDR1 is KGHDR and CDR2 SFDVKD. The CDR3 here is CATSGPGTSGSYEQYF. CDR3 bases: TGTGCCACCAGTGGCCCCGGGACTAGCGGATCCTACGAGCAGTACTTC.

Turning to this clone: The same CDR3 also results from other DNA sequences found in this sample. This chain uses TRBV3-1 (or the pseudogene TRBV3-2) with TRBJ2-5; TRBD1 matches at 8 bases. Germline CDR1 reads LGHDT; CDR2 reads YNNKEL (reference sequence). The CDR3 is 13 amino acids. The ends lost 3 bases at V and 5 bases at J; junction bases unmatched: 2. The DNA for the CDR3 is TGTGCCAGCAGCCAGCAGGGGGCCGAGACCCAGTACTTC. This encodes CASSQQGAETQYF.

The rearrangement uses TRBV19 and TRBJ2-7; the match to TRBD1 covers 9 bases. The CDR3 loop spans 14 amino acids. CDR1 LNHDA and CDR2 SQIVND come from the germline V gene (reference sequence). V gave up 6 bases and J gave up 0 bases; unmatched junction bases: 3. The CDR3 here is CASSPTGGSYEQYF. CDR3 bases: TGTGCCAGTAGCCCGACAGGGGGCTCCTACGAGCAGTACTTC.

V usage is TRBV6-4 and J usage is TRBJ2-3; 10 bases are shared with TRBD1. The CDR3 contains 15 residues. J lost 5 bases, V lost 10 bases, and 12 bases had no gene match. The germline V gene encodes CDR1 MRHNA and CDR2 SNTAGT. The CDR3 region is CATSTGTGAGDTQYF. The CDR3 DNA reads TGTGCCACCTCAACCGGGACAGGGGCCGGAGATACGCAGTATTTT.

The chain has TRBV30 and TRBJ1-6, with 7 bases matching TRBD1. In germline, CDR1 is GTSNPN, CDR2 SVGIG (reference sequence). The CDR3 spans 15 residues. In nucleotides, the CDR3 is TGTGGAACCGCGGCAGGGGGGACCTATAATTCACCCCTCCACTTT. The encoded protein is CGTAAGGTYNSPLHF.

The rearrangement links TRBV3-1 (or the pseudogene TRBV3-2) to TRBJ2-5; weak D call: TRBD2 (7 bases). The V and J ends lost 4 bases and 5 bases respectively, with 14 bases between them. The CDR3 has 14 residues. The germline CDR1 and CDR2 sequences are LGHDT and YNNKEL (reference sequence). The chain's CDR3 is CASSRLGGQETQYF. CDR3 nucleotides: TGTGCCAGCAGCCGACTCGGGGGGCAGGAGACCCAGTACTTC.

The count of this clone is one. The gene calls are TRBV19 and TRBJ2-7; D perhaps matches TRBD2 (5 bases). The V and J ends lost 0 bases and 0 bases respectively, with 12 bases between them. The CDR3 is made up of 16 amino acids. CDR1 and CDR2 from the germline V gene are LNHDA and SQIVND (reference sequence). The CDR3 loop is CASSIDRRASSYEQYF. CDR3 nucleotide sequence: TGTGCCAGTAGTATAGATCGGCGGGCGAGCTCCTACGAGCAGTACTTC.

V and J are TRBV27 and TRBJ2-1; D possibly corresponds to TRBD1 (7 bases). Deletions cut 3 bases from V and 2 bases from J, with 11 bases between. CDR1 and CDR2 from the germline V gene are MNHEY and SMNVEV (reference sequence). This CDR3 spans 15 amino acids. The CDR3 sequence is CASSLAGGTYNEQFF. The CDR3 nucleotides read TGTGCCAGCAGTTTGGCAGGGGGGACCTACAATGAGCAGTTCTTC.

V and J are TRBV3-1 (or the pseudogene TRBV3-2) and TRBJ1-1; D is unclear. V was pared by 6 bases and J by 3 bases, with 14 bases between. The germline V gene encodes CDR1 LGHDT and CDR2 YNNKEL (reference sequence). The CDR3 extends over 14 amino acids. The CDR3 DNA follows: TGTGCCAGCAGTGCATACCAGGAAGACACTGAAGCTTTCTTT. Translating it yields CASSAYQEDTEAFF.

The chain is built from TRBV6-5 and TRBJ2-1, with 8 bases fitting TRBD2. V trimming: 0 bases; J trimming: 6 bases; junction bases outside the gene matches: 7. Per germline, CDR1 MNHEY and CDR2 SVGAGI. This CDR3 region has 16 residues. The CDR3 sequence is CASSYSAGGTLNEQFF. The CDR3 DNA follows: TGTGCCAGCAGTTACTCTGCGGGGGGAACCCTCAATGAGCAGTTCTTC.

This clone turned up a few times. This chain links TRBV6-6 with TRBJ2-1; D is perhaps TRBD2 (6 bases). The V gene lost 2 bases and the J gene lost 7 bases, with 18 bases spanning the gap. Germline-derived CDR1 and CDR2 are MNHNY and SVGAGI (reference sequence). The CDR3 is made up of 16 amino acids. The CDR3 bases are TGTGCCAGCAGTTACCCCCACGTCGGTGCGGGAAATGAGCAGTTCTTC. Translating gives CASSYPHVGAGNEQFF.

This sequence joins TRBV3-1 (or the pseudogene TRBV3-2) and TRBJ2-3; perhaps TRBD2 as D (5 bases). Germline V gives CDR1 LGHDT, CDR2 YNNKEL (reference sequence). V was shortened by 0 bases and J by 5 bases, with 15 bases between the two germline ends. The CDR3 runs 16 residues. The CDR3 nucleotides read TGTGCCAGCAGCCAAGATCAGGCGGGTTTGGGAGATACGCAGTATTTT. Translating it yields CASSQDQAGLGDTQYF.

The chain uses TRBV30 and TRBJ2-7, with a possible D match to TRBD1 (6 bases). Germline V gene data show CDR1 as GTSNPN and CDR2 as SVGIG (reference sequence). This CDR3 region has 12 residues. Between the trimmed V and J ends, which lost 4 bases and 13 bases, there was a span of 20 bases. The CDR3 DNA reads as TGTGCCTGGATTACCCCGCCGGCAGGGGTCTACTTC. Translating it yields CAWITPPAGVYF.

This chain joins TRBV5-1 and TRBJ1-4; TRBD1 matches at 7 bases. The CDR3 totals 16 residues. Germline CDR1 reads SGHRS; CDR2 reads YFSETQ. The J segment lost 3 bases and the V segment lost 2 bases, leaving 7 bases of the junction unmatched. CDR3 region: CASSFVGGPANEKLFF. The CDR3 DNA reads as TGCGCCAGCAGCTTTGTAGGGGGCCCGGCTAATGAAAAACTGTTTTTT.

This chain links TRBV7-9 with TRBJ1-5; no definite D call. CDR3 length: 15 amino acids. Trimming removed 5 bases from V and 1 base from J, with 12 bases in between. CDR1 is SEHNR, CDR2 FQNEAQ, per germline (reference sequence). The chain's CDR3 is CASSLSPPSNQPQHF. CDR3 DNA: TGTGCCAGCAGCCTATCCCCACCCAGCAATCAGCCCCAGCATTTT.

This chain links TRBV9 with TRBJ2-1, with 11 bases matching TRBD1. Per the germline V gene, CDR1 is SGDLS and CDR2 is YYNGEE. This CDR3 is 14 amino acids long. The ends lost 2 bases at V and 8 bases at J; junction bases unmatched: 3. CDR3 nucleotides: TGTGCCAGCAGCGTGGACAGGGGGCTTGATGAGCAGTTCTTC. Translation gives CASSVDRGLDEQFF.

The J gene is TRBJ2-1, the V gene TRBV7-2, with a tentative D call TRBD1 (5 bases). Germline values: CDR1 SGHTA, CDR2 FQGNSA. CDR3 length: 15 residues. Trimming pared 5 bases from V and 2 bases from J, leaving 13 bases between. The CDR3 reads CASSPRVAPYNEQFF. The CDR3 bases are TGTGCCAGCAGCCCCAGGGTAGCACCCTACAATGAGCAGTTCTTC. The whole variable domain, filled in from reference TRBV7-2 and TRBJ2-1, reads GAGVSQSPSNKVTEKGKDVELRCDPISGHTALYWYRQSLGQGLEFLIYFQGNSAPDKSGLPSDRFSAERTGGSVSTLTIQRTQQEDSAVYLCASSPRVAPYNEQFFGPGTRLTVL.

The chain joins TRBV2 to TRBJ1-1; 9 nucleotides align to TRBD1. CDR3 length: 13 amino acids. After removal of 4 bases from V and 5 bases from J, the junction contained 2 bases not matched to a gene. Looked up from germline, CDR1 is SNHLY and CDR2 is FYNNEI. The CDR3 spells CASSGQGGTEAFF. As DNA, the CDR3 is TGTGCCAGCAGTGGACAGGGGGGGACTGAAGCTTTCTTT.

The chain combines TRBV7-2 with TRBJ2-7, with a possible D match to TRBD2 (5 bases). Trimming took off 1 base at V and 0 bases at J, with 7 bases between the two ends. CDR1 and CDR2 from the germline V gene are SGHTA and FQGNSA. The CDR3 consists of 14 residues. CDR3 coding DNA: TGTGCCAGCAGCTTAGTAGGGAGCTCCTACGAGCAGTACTTC. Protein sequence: CASSLVGSSYEQYF.

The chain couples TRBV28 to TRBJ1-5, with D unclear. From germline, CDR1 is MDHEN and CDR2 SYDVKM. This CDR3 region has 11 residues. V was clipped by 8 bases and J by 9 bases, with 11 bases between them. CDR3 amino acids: CASQSERPQHF. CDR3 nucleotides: TGTGCCAGCCAATCCGAGAGGCCCCAGCATTTT. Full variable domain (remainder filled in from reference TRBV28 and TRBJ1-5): DVKVTQSSRYLVKRTGEKVFLECVQDMDHENMFWYRQDPGLGLRLIYFSYDVKMKEKGDIPEGYSVSREKKERFSLILESASTNQTSMYLCASQSERPQHFGDGTRLSIL.